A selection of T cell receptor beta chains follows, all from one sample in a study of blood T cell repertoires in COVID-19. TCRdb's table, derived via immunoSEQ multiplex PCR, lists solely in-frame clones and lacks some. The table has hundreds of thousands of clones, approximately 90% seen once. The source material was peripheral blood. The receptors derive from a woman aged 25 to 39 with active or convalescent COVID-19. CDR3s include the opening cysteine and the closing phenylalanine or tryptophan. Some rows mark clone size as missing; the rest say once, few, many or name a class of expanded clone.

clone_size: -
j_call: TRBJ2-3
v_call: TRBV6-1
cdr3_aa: CASSEAMASGGASPSTDTQYF

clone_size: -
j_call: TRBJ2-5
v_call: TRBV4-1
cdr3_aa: CASSHTSGEQETQYF

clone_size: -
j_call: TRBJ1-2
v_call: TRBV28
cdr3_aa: CASSFSRFRLGDSYGYTF

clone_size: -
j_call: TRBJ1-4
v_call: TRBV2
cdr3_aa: CASSSTYGEKLFF

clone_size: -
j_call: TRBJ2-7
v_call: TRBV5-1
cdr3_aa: CASSDGTGVGEQYF

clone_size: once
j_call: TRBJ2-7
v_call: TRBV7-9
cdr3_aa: CASSTTHEQYF

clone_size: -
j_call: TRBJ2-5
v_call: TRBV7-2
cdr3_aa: CASSFGTIETQYF

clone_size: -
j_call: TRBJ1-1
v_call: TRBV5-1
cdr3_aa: CASSQGNQPEAFF

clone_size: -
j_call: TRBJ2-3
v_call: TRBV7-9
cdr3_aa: CASSPCTDTQYF

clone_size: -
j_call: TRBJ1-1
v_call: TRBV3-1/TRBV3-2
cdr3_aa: CASSQDSVATEAFF

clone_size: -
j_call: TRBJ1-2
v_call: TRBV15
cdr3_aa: CATSSPIYRDRAGNYGYTF

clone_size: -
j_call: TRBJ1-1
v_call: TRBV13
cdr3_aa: CASSSRGFLDTEAFF

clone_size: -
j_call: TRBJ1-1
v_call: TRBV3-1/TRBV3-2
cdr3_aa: CASSVGPGTEAFF

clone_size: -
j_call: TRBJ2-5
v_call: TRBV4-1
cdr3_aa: CASSHPGQGGETQYF

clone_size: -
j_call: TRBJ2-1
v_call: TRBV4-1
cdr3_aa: CASSQDRSAGAYNEQFF

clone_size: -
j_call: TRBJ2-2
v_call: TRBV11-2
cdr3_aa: CASSNRGGPTNTGELFF

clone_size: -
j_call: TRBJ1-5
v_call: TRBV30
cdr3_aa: CAWSVGQRFRVNQPQHF

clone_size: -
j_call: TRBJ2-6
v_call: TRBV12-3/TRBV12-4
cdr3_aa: CASSFSGANVLTF

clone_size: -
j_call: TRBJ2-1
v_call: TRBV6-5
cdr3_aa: CASSALGTGGNEQFF

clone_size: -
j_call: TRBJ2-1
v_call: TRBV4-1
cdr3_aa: CASSRTQRESYNEQFF

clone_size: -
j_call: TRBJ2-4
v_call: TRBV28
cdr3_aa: CASRQGVQNIQYF

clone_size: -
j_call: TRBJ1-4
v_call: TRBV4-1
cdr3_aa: CASSKIRDRITTNEKLFF

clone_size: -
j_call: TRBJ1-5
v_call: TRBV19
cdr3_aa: CASSLITPGQAGQPQHF

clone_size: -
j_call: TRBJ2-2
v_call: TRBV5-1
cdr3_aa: CASSLGLAGRANTGELFF

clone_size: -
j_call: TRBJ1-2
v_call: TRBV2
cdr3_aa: CASSEAVGGSYGYTF

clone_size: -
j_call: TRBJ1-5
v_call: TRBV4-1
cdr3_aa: CASSQVLQASNQPQHF

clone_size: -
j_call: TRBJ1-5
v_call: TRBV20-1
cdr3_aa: CSASVLAAGQVVWQPQHF

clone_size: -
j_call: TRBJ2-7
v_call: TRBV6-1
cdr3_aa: CASSEKISGVREQYF

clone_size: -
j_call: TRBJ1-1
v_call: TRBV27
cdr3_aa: CASSRGSMNTEAFF

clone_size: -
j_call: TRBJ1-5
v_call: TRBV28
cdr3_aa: CASLGQPTRGPQHF

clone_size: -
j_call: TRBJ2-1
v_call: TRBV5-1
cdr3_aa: CASSLGLQGGEQFF

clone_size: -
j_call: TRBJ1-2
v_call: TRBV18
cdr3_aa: CASSSTRTGNGYTF

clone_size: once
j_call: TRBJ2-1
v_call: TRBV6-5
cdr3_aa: CASSYETSGRYEQFF

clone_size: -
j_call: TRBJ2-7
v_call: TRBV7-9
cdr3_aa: CASSLGSGSGYEQYF

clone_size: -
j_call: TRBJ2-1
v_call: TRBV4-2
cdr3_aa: CASSLLGGNYDNEQFF

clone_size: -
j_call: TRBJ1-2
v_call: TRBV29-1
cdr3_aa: CSALQDNYGYTF

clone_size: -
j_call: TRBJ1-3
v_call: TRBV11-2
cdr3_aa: CASSSPHRGYGNTIYF

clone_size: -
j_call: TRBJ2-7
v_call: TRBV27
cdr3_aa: CASSKLWGDGGYEQYF

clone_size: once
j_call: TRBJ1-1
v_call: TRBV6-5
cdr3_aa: CASSYSPGTEAFF

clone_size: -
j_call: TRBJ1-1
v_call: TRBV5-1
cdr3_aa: CASSQGQGAGSEAFF

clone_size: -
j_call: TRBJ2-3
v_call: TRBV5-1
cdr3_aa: CASKWGAGGETDTQYF

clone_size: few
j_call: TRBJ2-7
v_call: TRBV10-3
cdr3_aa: CAISVSPGQLSLEQYF

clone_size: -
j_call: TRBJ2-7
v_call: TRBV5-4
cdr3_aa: CASSSREAPYEQYF

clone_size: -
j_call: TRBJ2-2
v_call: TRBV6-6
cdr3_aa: CASSYVTGGWDGELFF

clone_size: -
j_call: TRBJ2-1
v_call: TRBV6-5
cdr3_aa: CASSWDRGRNEQFF

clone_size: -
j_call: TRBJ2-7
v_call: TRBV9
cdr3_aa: CASSVDQGAFEQYF

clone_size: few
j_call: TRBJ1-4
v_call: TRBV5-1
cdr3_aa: CASSPTGQNEKLFF

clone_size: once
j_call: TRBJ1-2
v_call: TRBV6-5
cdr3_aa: CASSLTGGVGYTF

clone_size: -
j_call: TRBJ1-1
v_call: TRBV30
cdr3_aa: CAWNTPSEAFF

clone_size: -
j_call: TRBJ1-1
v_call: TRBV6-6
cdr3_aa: CASSQPTGVGTEAFF

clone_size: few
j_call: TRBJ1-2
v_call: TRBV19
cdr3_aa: CASSGFRDRAYGYTF

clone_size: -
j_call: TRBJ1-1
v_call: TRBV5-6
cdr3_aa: CASSLGNGITEAFF

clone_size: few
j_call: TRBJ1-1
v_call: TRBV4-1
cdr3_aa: CASSQEGLGHGRGEAFF